The clone carrying this T cell receptor (beta chain) came up many times. Its antigen is unidentified. The record originates from a study of early T cells in non-severe SARS-CoV-2 infection. Study-wide background: Sequenced material consisted of bulk RNA (from unsorted whole blood), and chains were unpaired.

CDR3 length equals 14 residues. CDR1 and CDR2 from the germline V gene are MNHEY and SVGAGI. V was pared by 6 bases and J by 9 bases, with 3 bases of the junction left unmatched. The protocol attached unique molecular identifiers to individual cDNA molecules. TCRdb analysed the 5' RACE reads with MiXCR anew, one entry per CDR3 protein. Of tens of thousands of distinct CDR3 sequences in the sample, 4.5% were seen once. Notes on the study in general: Sequences matched to VDJdb favored anti-spike CD8 responses, while private and CD4 specificities were missed.

The clonotype originates from an adult who was a healthcare worker with PCR-confirmed SARS-CoV-2 infection or an uninfected control (not recorded which). V is TRBV6-5 and J is TRBJ1-6, with TRBD1 identical over 12 bases. Material for sequencing was whole blood. This CDR3 reads CASRGQGASSPLHF. The CDR3 coding sequence is TGTGCCAGCAGGGGACAGGGGGCGAGTTCACCCCTCCACTTT.